The next 17 T cell receptor beta chains were all read from a single sample in a study of T cells after posttransplantation cyclophosphamide. Cyclophosphamide on days +3 and +4 followed busulfan-fludarabine conditioning and a marrow graft. The method was immunoSEQ multiplex PCR; TCRdb's version includes in-frame clones alone and lacks a portion of them. The sample has some 4,300 clones; about 79% are singletons. Source: PBMCs, taken after allogeneic stem cell transplant with posttransplant cyclophosphamide. These receptors all come from a male patient aged 35-50 years who received an allogeneic stem cell transplant from a related donor, was CMV-positive, and had acute and chronic GVHD. The graft donor may have given rise to some T cells.

The J gene is TRBJ1-6, the V gene TRBV27, with 8 bases identical to TRBD1. From germline, CDR1 is MNHEY and CDR2 SMNVEV (reference sequence). J was trimmed by 8 bases and V by 5 bases; bases with no gene match: 2. This CDR3 contains 13 residues. CDR3 residues: CASSKQGDSPLHF. As DNA, the CDR3 is TGTGCCAGCAGTAAACAGGGGGATTCACCCCTCCACTTT.

The chain uses TRBV4-2 and TRBJ1-1, with 8 bases aligning to TRBD1. Germline V lookup: CDR1 LGHNA, CDR2 YNFKEQ. CDR3 length: 16 amino acids. V shed 0 bases, J shed 0 bases, and the junction held 3 bases outside the gene matches. CDR3 protein: CASSQDWDRLNTEAFF. For the CDR3, the DNA is TGTGCCAGCAGCCAAGATTGGGACAGGTTGAACACTGAAGCTTTCTTT.

CDR3 loop: CASSEGLSTDTQYF. As DNA, the CDR3 is TGTGCCAGCAGTGAGGGACTCAGCACAGATACGCAGTATTTT. The V gene is TRBV6-4, the J gene TRBJ2-3, with a possible D match to TRBD2 (6 bases). The CDR3 is 14 amino acids. Germline V gene sequence: CDR1 MRHNA, CDR2 SNTAGT. The V end lost 3 bases, the J end lost 0 bases, and 7 bases lay between the germline ends.

This rearrangement joins TRBV27 to TRBJ2-5; D possibly corresponds to TRBD2 (7 bases). CDR3 length: 17 residues. CDR1 is MNHEY, CDR2 SMNVEV, per germline (reference sequence). Trimming removed 6 bases from V and 1 base from J, with 21 bases in between. The CDR3 loop is CASRPMGASGLQETQYF. The CDR3 coding sequence is TGTGCCAGCAGACCCATGGGGGCTAGCGGACTCCAAGAGACCCAGTACTTC.

The rearrangement joins TRBV11-2 to TRBJ1-3, with TRBD1 as a possible D gene (5 bases). This CDR3 spans 16 amino acids. V lost 0 bases to trimming and J lost 4 bases, with 13 bases between them. The germline V gene encodes CDR1 SGHAT and CDR2 FQNNGV. The CDR3 sequence is CASSLDLAGIGNTIYF. CDR3 DNA: TGTGCCAGCAGCTTAGATCTGGCAGGGATCGGAAACACCATATATTTT.

This clone was recorded once. This chain joins TRBV6-5 and TRBJ2-7; TRBD2 is a possible D gene (6 bases). Germline values: CDR1 MNHEY, CDR2 SVGAGI. Trimming removed 8 bases from V and 6 bases from J, with 23 bases in between. CDR3 size: 15 residues. The CDR3 region is CASQFTRRGGSEQYF. The CDR3 DNA reads TGTGCCAGCCAATTCACCCGGCGAGGAGGGAGCGAGCAGTACTTC.

This sequence joins TRBV6-5 and TRBJ2-7; possible D gene TRBD1, 5 bases. The CDR3 loop spans 15 amino acids. Germline CDR1 and CDR2: MNHEY and SVGAGI. The V end lost 6 bases, the J end lost 4 bases, and 19 bases lay between the germline ends. The CDR3 region has the DNA TGTGCCAGCAGCTTCAGGACACGGAAATTATACGAGCAGTACTTC. Its translation: CASSFRTRKLYEQYF.

The V call is TRBV7-2, the J call TRBJ2-5; tentative D call: TRBD2 (7 bases). Trimming shortened V by 5 bases and J by 5 bases, and 15 bases separated the two germline ends. The germline CDR1 and CDR2 sequences are SGHTA and FQGNSA. The CDR3 sequence is 14 residues long. Written as DNA, the CDR3 is TGTGCCAGCAGCCGCCCGGGGAGGGGGGAGACCCAGTACTTC. It specifies CASSRPGRGETQYF.

This chain links TRBV6-5 with TRBJ2-7; D is undetermined. Deletions cut 2 bases from V and 4 bases from J, with 9 bases between. In germline, CDR1 is MNHEY, CDR2 SVGAGI. The CDR3 has 13 amino acids. The CDR3: CASSYGGEYEQYF. CDR3 sequence (DNA): TGTGCCAGCAGTTACGGCGGCGAATACGAGCAGTACTTC.

The chain carries TRBV6-1 and TRBJ2-7; 11 bases are shared with TRBD2. Germline CDR1 and CDR2: MNHNS and SASEGT. The trim removed 7 bases at V and 6 bases at J, leaving 8 bases unmatched. The CDR3 covers 14 residues. DNA of the CDR3: TGTGCCAGCATAAGAGAACTAGCGGGAGTCGAGCAGTACTTC. Its protein is CASIRELAGVEQYF.

Only one count was recorded for this clone. The rearrangement links TRBV19 to TRBJ2-7; a weak D match, TRBD1 (6 bases). The CDR3 totals 16 residues. CDR1 LNHDA and CDR2 SQIVND come from the germline V gene (reference sequence). V lost 7 bases to trimming and J lost 0 bases, with 19 bases between them. CDR3: CASTIKTGPRSYEQYF. CDR3 coding DNA: TGTGCCAGTACCATAAAAACAGGGCCCCGCTCCTACGAGCAGTACTTC.

In this sample, this clone turned up once. V usage is TRBV29-1 and J usage is TRBJ2-1; TRBD2 matches 11 bases. The CDR3 consists of 16 residues. Germline V lookup: CDR1 SQVTM, CDR2 ANQGSEA. V gave up 3 bases and J gave up 9 bases; unmatched junction bases: 13. Written as DNA, the CDR3 is TGCAGCGTTGAGAGAAACCCGGGACTAGCGGTAATTGAGCAGTTCTTC. Translated: CSVERNPGLAVIEQFF.

CDR3 sequence reads: CASSHRDRANEQFF. Here the CDR3 DNA reads TGTGCCAGCAGCCATCGGGACAGGGCAAATGAGCAGTTCTTC. The V gene is TRBV11-3, the J gene TRBJ2-1; 9 nucleotides line up with TRBD1. The V gene end was trimmed by 5 bases and the J gene end by 7 bases; junction bases not matched to a gene: 6. Looked up from germline, CDR1 is SGHNT and CDR2 is YENEEA. CDR3 length: 14 residues. The whole variable domain, remainder taken from reference TRBV11-3 and TRBJ2-1, is EAGVVQSPRYKIIEKKQPVAFWCNPISGHNTLYWYLQNLGQGPELLIRYENEEAVDDSQLPKDRFSAERLKGVDSTLKIQPAELGDSAVYLCASSHRDRANEQFFGPGTRLTVL.

This sequence joins TRBV12-5 and TRBJ2-7; TRBD2 is a possible D gene (7 bases). V lost 0 bases and J 0 bases, leaving 15 bases between the germline ends. Looked up from germline, CDR1 is LGHNT and CDR2 is FRNRAP. CDR3 length equals 17 residues. The CDR3: CASGLVLGGASSYEQYF. The DNA of the CDR3 is TGTGCTAGTGGTTTGGTTTTAGGGGGGGCGAGCTCCTACGAGCAGTACTTC.

This rearrangement joins TRBV19 to TRBJ2-5, with TRBD2 identical over 11 bases. V lost 6 bases to trimming and J lost 4 bases; unmatched junction nucleotides: 7. Germline V gene lookup returns CDR1 LNHDA and CDR2 SQIVND (reference sequence). CDR3 length: 15 amino acids. This CDR3 reads CASSLGLAVLETQYF. The DNA of the CDR3 is TGTGCCAGTAGCCTGGGACTAGCGGTTCTAGAGACCCAGTACTTC.

The chain combines TRBV2 with TRBJ2-7, with D maybe TRBD2 (6 bases). The CDR3 is made up of 14 amino acids. Trimming took off 6 bases at V and 1 base at J, with 13 bases between the two ends. CDR1 and CDR2 from the germline V gene are SNHLY and FYNNEI. The CDR3 DNA is TGTGCCAGCAGGTCGCAGGGAGGATCCTACGAGCAGTACTTC. Translation: CASRSQGGSYEQYF.

CDR3 protein: CASSLDGQTYEQYF. CDR3 sequence (DNA): TGCGCCAGCAGCTTGGACGGACAGACCTACGAGCAGTACTTC. This rearrangement joins TRBV5-1 to TRBJ2-7, with a weak D call TRBD1 (6 bases). Germline V gene data show CDR1 as SGHRS and CDR2 as YFSETQ. The CDR3 runs 14 residues. Trimming removed 0 bases at V and 2 bases at J, with 9 bases between.